This T cell receptor (beta chain) was retrieved from a study of cytomegalovirus exposure and HLA in healthy donors. Study results and caveats: There were some public TCRs occurring in many donors, but most TCR sequences were rare.

Some clones are missing from TCRdb's copy, which holds only in-frame ones; the method was immunoSEQ multiplex PCR. The data contain 200,000 to 250,000 clones, 70% to 90% of them singletons. The donors were in the approximately 120-subject validation cohort, distinct from the roughly 670-subject first cohort. V was trimmed by 10 bases and J by 0 bases, leaving 16 bases between them. Germline V gene sequence: CDR1 MRHNA, CDR2 SNTAGT. The CDR3 has 15 residues. Comment on this clone: Antigen: not known.

Sequencing was performed on PBMCs. This TCR derives from a woman aged 18-35 years in good health and CMV-seronegative. This rearrangement joins TRBV6-4 to TRBJ2-1, with D tentatively TRBD2 (6 bases). CDR3 sequence: CATRPEGSSYNEQFF. CDR3 nucleotide sequence: TGTGCCACCCGACCGGAGGGGAGCTCCTACAATGAGCAGTTCTTC.